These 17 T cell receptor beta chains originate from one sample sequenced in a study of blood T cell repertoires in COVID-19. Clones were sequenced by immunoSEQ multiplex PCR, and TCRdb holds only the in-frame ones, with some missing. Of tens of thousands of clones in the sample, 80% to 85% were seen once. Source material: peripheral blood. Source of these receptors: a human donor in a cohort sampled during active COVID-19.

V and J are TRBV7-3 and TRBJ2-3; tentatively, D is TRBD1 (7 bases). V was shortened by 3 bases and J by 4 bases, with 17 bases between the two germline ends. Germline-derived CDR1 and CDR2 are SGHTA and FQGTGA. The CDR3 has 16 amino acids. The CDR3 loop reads CASSLAGGTRADTQYF. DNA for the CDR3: TGTGCCAGCAGCTTGGCAGGGGGGACAAGGGCAGATACGCAGTATTTT.

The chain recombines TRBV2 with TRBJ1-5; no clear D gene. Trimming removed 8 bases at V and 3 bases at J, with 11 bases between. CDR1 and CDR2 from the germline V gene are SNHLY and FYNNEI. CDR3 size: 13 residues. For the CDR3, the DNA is TGTGCCAGCCTTTATGGGCTCAATCAGCCCCAGCATTTT. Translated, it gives CASLYGLNQPQHF.

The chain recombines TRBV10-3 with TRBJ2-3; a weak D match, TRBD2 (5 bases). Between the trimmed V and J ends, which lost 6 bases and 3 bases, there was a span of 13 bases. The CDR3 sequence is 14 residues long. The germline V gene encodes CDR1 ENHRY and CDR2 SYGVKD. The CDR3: CAISTEGLTDTQYF. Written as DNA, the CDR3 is TGTGCCATCAGCACCGAGGGCTTAACAGATACGCAGTATTTT.

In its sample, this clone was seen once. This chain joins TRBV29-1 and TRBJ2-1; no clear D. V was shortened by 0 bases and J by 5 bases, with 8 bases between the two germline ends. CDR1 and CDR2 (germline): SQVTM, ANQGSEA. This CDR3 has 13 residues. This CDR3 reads CSVEDRRHNEQFF. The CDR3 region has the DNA TGCAGCGTTGAAGATCGCAGGCACAATGAGCAGTTCTTC.

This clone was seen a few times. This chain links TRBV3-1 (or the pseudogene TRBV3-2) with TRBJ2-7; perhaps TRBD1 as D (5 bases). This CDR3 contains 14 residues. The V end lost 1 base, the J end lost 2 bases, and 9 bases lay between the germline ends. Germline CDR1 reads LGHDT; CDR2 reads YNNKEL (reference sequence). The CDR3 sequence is CASSQGHRTYEQYF. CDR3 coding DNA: TGTGCCAGCAGCCAAGGTCACAGGACCTACGAGCAGTACTTC.

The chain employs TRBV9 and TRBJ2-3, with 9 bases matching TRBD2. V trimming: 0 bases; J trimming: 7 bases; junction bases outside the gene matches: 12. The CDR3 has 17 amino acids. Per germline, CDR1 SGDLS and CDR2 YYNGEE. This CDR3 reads CASSVGTSVIPRNTQYF. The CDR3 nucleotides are TGTGCCAGCAGCGTAGGGACTAGCGTCATCCCACGAAATACGCAGTATTTT.

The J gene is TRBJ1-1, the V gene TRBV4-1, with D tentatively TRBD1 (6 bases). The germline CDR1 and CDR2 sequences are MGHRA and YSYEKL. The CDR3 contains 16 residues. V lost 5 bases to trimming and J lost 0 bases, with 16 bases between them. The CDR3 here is CASSVGYGQMNTEAFF. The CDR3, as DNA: TGCGCCAGCAGCGTCGGTTACGGACAGATGAACACTGAAGCTTTCTTT.

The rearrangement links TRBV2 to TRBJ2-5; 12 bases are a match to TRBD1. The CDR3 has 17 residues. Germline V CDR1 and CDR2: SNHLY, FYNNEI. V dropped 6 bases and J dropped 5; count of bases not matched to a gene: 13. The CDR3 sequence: CASRATGGQGAWETQYF. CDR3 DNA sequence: TGTGCCAGCAGGGCCACAGGGGGACAGGGGGCTTGGGAGACCCAGTACTTC.

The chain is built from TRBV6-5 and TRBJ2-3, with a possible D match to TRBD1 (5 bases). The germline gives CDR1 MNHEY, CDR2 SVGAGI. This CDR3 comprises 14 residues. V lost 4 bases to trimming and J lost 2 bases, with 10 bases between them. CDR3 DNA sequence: TGTGCCAGCAGTTGGGGCAGGACCACAGATACGCAGTATTTT. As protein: CASSWGRTTDTQYF.

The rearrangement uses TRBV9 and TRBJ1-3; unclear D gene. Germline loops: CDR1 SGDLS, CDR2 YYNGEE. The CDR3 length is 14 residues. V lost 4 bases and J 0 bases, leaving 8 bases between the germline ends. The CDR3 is CASSHGSSGNTIYF. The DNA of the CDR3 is TGTGCCAGCAGCCACGGGAGCTCTGGAAACACCATATATTTT.

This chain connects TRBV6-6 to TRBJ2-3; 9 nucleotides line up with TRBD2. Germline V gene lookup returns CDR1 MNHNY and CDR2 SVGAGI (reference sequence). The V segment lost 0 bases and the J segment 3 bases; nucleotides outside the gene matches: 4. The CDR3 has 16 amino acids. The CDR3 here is CASSYSAGGGTDTQYF. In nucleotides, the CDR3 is TGTGCCAGCAGTTACTCAGCGGGGGGAGGGACAGATACGCAGTATTTT.

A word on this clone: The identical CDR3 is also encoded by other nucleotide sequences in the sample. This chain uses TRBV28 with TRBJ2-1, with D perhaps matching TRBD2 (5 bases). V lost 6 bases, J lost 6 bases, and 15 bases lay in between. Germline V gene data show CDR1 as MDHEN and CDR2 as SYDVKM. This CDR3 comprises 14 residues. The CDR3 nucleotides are TGTGCCAGCAGGCCTCCAGGAGGTGTCAATGAGCAGTTCTTC. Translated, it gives CASRPPGGVNEQFF. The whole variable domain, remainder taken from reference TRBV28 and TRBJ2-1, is DVKVTQSSRYLVKRTGEKVFLECVQDMDHENMFWYRQDPGLGLRLIYFSYDVKMKEKGDIPEGYSVSREKKERFSLILESASTNQTSMYLCASRPPGGVNEQFFGPGTRLTVL.

CDR3 sequence (DNA): TGCGCCAGCAGCTCCGGGACAGCTGTTGAGGCTTTCTTT. This gives the protein CASSSGTAVEAFF. The J gene is TRBJ1-1, the V gene TRBV5-1; 7 positions agree with TRBD1. Germline trimming cut 3 bases from V and 11 bases from J; bases unmatched to any gene: 10. Looked up from germline, CDR1 is SGHRS and CDR2 is YFSETQ. The CDR3 runs to 13 residues.

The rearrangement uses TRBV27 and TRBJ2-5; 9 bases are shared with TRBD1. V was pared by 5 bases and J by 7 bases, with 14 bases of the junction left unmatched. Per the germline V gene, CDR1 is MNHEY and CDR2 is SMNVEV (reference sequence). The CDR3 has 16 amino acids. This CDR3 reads CASSPFSGDREGTQYF. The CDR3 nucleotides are TGTGCCAGCAGTCCCTTTTCCGGGGACAGGGAAGGGACCCAGTACTTC.

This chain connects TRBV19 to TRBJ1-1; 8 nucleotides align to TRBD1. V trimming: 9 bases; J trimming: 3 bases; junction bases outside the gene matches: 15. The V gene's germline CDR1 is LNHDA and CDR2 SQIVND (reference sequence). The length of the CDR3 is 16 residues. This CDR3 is CASGGTGLMADTEAFF. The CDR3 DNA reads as TGTGCCAGCGGGGGGACAGGCCTGATGGCGGACACTGAAGCTTTCTTT.

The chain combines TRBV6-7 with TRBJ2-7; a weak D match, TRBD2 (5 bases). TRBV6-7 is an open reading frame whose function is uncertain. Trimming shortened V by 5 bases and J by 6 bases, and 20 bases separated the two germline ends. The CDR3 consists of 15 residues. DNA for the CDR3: TGTGCCAGCAGTCGACTCAGCGGTATTTCTCGCGAGCAGTACTTC. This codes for CASSRLSGISREQYF.

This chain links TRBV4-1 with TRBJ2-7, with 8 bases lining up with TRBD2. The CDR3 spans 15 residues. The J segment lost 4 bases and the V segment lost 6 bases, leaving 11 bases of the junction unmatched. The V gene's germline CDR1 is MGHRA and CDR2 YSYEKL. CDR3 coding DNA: TGCGCCAGCAGTCCTTTTGGCGGGGGGATGTACGAGCAGTACTTC. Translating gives CASSPFGGGMYEQYF.